The entry below gives a single T cell receptor (beta chain) sequence along with its context. As originally analysed: How many nucleated cells were present was estimated from reference gene primer amplification. Profiling relied on immunoSEQ multiplex PCR, and the TCRdb table lists in-frame clones only, not all of them. The V and J calls and the clone size are those of that table, but D and trimming were determined from the DNA. The sample has some 240,000 clones, about 79% seen once. The data derive from a study of blood T cell repertoires in COVID-19. About the study: COVID-19 samples collected from the United States, Italy and Spain covered acute and convalescent phases. Sources were T cells, B-cell-depleted T cells, or PBMCs; the material itself was cDNA or gDNA.

V gave up 1 base and J gave up 0 bases, with 7 bases separating them. The CDR3 is made up of 14 amino acids. Germline V gene data show CDR1 as MDHEN and CDR2 as SYDVKM. The source is a man aged 50 or older with active or convalescent COVID-19. Sequencing was done on a sample of peripheral blood. The rearrangement joins TRBV28 to TRBJ2-7; D unclear. The CDR3 bases are TGTGCCAGCAGTTTATTGTCTTCCTCCTACGAGCAGTACTTC. As protein: CASSLLSSSYEQYF.